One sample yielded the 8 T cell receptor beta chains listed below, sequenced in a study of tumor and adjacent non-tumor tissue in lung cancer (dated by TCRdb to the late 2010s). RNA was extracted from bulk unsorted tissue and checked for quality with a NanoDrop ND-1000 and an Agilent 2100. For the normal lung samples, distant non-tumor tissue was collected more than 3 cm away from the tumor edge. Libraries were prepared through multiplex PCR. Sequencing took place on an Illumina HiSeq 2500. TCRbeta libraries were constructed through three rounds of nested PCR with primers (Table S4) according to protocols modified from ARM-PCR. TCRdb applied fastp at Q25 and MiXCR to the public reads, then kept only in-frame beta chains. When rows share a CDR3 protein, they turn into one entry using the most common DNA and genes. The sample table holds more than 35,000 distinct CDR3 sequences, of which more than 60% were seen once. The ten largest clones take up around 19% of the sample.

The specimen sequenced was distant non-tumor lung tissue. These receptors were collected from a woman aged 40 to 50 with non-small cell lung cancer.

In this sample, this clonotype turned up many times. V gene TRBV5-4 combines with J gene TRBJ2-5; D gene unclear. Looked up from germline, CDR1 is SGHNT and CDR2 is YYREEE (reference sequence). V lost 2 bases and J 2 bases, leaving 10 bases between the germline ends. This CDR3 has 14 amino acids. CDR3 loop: CASSLQSSQETQYF. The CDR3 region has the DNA TGTGCCAGCAGCTTACAGAGTTCTCAAGAGACCCAGTACTTC.

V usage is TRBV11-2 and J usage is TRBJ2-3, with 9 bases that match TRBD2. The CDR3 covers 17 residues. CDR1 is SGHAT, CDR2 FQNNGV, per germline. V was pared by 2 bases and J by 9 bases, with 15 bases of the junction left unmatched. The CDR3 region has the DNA TGTGCCAGCAGCTTAATCAAGGTTAGCGGGAGCGTAGAAACGCAGTATTTT. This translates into CASSLIKVSGSVETQYF.

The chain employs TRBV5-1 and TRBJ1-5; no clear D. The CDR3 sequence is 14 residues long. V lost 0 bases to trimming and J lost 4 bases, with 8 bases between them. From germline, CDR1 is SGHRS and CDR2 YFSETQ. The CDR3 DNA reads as TGCGCCAGCAGCTTGGCCGCGCTTAATCAGCCCCAGCATTTT. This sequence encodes CASSLAALNQPQHF.

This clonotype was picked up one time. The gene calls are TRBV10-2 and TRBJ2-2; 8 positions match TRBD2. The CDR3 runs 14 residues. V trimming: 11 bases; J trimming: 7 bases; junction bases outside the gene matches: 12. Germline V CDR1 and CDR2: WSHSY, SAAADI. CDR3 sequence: CACNREGRNGELFF. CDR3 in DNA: TGCGCCTGCAACCGGGAGGGTCGGAACGGGGAGCTGTTTTTT.

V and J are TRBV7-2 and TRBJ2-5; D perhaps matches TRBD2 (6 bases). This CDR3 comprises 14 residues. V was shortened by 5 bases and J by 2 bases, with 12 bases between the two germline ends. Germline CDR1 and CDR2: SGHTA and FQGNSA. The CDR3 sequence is CASSRSGRQETQYF. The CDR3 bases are TGTGCCAGCAGCCGCAGCGGGCGTCAAGAGACCCAGTACTTC. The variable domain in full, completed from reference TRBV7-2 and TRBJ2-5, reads GAGVSQSPSNKVTEKGKDVELRCDPISGHTALYWYRQSLGQGLEFLIYFQGNSAPDKSGLPSDRFSAERTGGSVSTLTIQRTQQEDSAVYLCASSRSGRQETQYFGPGTRLLVL.

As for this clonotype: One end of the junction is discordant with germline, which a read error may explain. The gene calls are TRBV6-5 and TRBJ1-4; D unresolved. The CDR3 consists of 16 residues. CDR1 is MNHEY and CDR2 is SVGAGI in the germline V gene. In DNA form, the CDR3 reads TGTGCCAGCAGTTACGGCGGACTGAAATTAAATGAAAAGCTGTTTTTT. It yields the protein CASSYGGLKLNEKLFF.

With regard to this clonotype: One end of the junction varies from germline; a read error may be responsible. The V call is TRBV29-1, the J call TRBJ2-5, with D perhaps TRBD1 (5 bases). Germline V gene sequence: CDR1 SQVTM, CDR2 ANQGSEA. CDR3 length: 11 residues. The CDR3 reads CCVRGRETQYF. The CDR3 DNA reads TGCTGCGTTAGGGGTCGGGAGACCCAGTACTTC.

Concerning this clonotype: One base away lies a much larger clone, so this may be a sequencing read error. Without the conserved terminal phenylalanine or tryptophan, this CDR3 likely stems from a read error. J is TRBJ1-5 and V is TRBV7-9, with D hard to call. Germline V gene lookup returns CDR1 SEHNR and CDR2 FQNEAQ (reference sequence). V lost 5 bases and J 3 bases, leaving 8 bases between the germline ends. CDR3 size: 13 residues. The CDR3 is CASSAQANQPQHS. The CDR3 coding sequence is TGTGCCAGCAGCGCCCAAGCCAATCAGCCCCAGCATTCT.